What follows are 2 T cell receptor beta chains derived from one specimen sequenced in a study of blood T cell repertoires in COVID-19. Generated by immunoSEQ multiplex PCR, the TCRdb table keeps only in-frame clones and is missing some. The table has some 58,000 clones, about nine tenths seen once. The sample comprised peripheral blood. All receptors come from a man aged 45-65 years with active COVID-19.

The V and J genes are TRBV4-3 and TRBJ1-4, with 7 nucleotides matching TRBD1. Germline CDR1 and CDR2: LGHNA and YSLEER. The junction had 11 bases not matched to a gene; V was cut back by 5 bases and J by 5 bases. The CDR3 covers 16 residues. CDR3 nucleotides: TGCGCCAGCAGCGAGGGAAGACAGGGAGTAAATGAAAAACTGTTTTTT. Translated, it gives CASSEGRQGVNEKLFF.

This clone was observed a single time. The chain has TRBV9 and TRBJ2-3; D is perhaps TRBD2 (7 bases). CDR1 and CDR2 from the germline V gene are SGDLS and YYNGEE. V gave up 6 bases and J gave up 0 bases, with 14 bases separating them. The CDR3 consists of 15 residues. CDR3 protein: CASTRGASSTDTQYF. DNA for the CDR3: TGTGCCAGCACCCGGGGGGCCTCTAGCACAGATACGCAGTATTTT.